Listed below are T cell receptor beta chains from one sample, sequenced in a study of T-cell memory formation after mild COVID-19. TCRdb called the 5' RACE reads again in MiXCR, with one record for every CDR3 protein. Of around 310,000 distinct CDR3 sequences listed, less than 25% are singletons. The sample taken for sequencing was PBMCs or a T cell subset sorted from them (not recorded which). The origin of the receptors is a man in his late teens or twenties who had mild COVID-19 (a few samples of this study predate the infection). Cell type and time point are not known. The CDR3 runs from the conserved cysteine through the conserved F or W. The order of the fields is J gene, D gene, clone size, V gene, CDR3 DNA, CDR3 protein. The D gene is left open where the match is weak. Only some rows state a clone size, as once, few, many or a class for expanded clones.

TRBJ2-4,-,-,TRBV5-1,TGCGCCAGCAGCCGGGCTTCAGGGGTCGCGGCCAAAAACATTCAGTACTTC,CASSRASGVAAKNIQYF
TRBJ1-1,-,-,TRBV4-1,TGCGCCAGCAGCCAAGTCTGGGGGGAGAACACTGAAGCTTTCTTT,CASSQVWGENTEAFF
TRBJ2-5,-,few,TRBV5-4,TGTGCCAGCAGCTTGGCAGGGTTTTCGGAGACCCAGTACTTC,CASSLAGFSETQYF
TRBJ2-7,TRBD2,many,TRBV6-1,TGTGCCAGCATTCGGGCGGGGGGCTACGAGCAGTACTTC,CASIRAGGYEQYF
TRBJ2-7,-,-,TRBV12-3/TRBV12-4,TGTGCCAGCAGGTTATCCCGGGCTGGCCCCTACGAGCAGTACTTC,CASRLSRAGPYEQYF
TRBJ1-6,-,-,TRBV11-2,TGTGCCAGCAGCTTAGCTCACGGATGGGGACTTAATTCACCCCTCCACTTT,CASSLAHGWGLNSPLHF
TRBJ1-5,-,few,TRBV7-9,TGTGCCAGCAGCCGGACCGAAGGGCAGCCCCAGCATTTT,CASSRTEGQPQHF
TRBJ1-2,TRBD1,few,TRBV7-8,TGTGCCAGCAGCCCCGAGAGGGGGCTCGGCGGCTACACCTTC,CASSPERGLGGYTF
TRBJ2-5,-,few,TRBV7-3,TGTGCCAGCAGCCCGCTATTCGGAGGAAAGACCCAGTACTTC,CASSPLFGGKTQYF
TRBJ1-6,-,few,TRBV20-1,TGCAGTGCGCCAAGGGGAGACTCACCCCTCCACTTT,CSAPRGDSPLHF
TRBJ2-3,-,few,TRBV10-1,TGCGCCAGCAGTGCTAGCGGGACAGGGATGTTTCATACGCAGTATTTT,CASSASGTGMFHTQYF
TRBJ2-7,-,-,TRBV20-1,TGCAGTGCTAGAGCGCGTCCCAGCTACGAGCAGTACTTC,CSARARPSYEQYF
TRBJ2-3,-,-,TRBV4-3,TGCGCCAGCAGCCAAGAAAAACCCACAGATACGCAGTATTTT,CASSQEKPTDTQYF